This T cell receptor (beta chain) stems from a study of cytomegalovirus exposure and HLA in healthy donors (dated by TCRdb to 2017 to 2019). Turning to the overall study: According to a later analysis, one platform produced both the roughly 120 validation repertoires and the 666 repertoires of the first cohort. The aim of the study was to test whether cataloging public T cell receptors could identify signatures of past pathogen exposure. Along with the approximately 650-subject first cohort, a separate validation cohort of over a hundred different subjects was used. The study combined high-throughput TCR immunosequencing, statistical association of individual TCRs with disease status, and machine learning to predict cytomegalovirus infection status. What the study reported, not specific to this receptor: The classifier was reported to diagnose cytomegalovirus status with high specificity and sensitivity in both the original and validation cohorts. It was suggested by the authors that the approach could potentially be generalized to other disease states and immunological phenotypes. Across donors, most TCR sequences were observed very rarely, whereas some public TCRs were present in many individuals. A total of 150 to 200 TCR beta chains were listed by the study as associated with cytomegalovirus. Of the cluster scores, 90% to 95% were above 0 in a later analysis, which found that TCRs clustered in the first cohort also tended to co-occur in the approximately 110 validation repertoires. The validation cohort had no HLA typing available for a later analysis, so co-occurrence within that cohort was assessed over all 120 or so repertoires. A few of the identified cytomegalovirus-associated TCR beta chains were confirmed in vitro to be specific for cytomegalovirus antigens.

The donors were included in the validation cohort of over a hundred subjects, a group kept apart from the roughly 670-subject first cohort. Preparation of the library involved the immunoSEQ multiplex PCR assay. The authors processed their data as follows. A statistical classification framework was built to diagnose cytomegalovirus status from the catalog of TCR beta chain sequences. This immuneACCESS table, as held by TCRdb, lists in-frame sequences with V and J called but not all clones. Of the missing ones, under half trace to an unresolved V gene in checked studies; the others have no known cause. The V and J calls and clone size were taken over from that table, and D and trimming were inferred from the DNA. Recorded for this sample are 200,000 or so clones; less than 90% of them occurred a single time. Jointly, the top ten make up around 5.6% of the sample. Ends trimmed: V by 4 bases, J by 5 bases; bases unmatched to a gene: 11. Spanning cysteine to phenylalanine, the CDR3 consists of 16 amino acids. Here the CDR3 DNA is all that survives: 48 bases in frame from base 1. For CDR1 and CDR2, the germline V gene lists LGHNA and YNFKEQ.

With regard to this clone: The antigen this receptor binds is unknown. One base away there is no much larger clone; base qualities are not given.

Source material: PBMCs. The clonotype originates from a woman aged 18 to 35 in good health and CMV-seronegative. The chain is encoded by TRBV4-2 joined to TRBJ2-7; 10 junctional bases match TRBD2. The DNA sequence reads TGTGCCAGCAGCCTCCGAGCTTCTAGCGGGGGTAACGAGCAGTACTTC. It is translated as CASSLRASSGGNEQYF.